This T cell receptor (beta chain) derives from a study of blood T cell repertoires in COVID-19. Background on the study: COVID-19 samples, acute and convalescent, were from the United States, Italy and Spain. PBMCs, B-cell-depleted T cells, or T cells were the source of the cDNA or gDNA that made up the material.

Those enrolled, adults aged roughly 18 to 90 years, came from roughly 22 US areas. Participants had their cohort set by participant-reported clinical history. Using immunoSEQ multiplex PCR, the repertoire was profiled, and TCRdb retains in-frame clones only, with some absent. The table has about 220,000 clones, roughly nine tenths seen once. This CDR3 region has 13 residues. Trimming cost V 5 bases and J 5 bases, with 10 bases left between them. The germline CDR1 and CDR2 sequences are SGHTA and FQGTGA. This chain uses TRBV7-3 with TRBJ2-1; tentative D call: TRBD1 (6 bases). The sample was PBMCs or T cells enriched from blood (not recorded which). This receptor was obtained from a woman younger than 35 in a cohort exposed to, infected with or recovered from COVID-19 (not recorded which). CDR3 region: CASSHPGDNEQFF. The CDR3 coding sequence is TGTGCCAGCAGCCACCCAGGGGACAATGAGCAGTTCTTC.